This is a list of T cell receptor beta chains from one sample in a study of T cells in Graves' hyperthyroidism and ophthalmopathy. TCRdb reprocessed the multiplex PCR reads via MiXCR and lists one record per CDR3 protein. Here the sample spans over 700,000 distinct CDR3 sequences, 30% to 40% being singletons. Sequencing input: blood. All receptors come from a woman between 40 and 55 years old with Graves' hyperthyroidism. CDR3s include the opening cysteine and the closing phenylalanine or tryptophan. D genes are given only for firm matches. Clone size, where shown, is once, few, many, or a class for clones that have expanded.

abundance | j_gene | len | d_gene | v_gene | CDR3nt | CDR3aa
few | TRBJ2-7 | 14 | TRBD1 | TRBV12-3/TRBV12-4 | TGTGCCAGCACCCGGACAGGGGGCTCCTACGAGCAGTACTTC | CASTRTGGSYEQYF
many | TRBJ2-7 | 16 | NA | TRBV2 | TGTGCCAGCAGTGGGGACATACAGGGAAGAGGTTACGAGCAGTACTTC | CASSGDIQGRGYEQYF
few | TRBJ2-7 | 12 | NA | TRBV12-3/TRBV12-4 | TGTGCCAGCAGTCTCGTCCCTTCCGAGCAGTACTTC | CASSLVPSEQYF
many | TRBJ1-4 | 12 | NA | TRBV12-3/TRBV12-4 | TGTGCCAGCAGTTTATGGGAAGGAAAACTGTTTTTT | CASSLWEGKLFF
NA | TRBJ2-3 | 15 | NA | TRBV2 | TGTGCCAGCAGTGATCTGGAGTCTAGCACAGATACGCAGTATTTT | CASSDLESSTDTQYF
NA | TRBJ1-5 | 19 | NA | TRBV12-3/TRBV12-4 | TGTGCCAGCAGCAGCCGTGCGGGGAGGACACTCAATTGGAATCAGCCCCAGCATTTT | CASSSRAGRTLNWNQPQHF
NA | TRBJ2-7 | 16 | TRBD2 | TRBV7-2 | TGTGCCAGCAGCCGAACTAGCGGGGGGTTCTCCTACGAGCAGTACTTC | CASSRTSGGFSYEQYF
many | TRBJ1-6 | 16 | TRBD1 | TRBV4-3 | TGCGCCAGCAGCCAAGATGGACAGGTCTATAATTCACCCCTCCACTTT | CASSQDGQVYNSPLHF
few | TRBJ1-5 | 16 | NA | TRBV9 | TGTGCCAGCAGTTTATCGGGCAGGGCCTACAATCAGCCCCAGCATTTT | CASSLSGRAYNQPQHF
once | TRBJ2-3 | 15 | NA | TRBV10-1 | TGCGCCAGCGGTGAGAACCCGGGAGTTGGAGGTACGCAGTATTTT | CASGENPGVGGTQYF
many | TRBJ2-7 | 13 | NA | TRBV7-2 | TGTGCCAGCAGCGCGAGGGGGACTTACGAGCAGTACTTC | CASSARGTYEQYF
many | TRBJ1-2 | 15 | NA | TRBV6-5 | TGTGCCAGCAGCAACCCGTCGACTCTAGGCTATGGCTACACCTTC | CASSNPSTLGYGYTF
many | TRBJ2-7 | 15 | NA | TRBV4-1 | TGCGCCAGCAGCACGAGAGGAACCAGGACCTACGAGCAGTACTTC | CASSTRGTRTYEQYF
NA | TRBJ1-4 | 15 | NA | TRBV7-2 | TGTGCCAGCAGCTTACAGGCGAGCCATAATGAAAAACTGTTTTTT | CASSLQASHNEKLFF
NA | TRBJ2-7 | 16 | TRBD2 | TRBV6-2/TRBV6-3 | TGTGCCAGCAGCTCCCGTCTAGCGGGGGGTAACTACGAGCAGTACTTC | CASSSRLAGGNYEQYF
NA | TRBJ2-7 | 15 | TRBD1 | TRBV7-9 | TGTGCCAGCAGCCTAACAGCGGACAGGAACTACGAGCAGTACTTC | CASSLTADRNYEQYF
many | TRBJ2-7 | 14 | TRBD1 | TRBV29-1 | TGCAGCGTTGTTAACCGGGACAGGGGCTACGAGCAGTACTTC | CSVVNRDRGYEQYF
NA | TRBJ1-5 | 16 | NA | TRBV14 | TGTGCCAGCAGCCCCCTCAGGGGATTTGGCAATCAGCCCCAGCATTTT | CASSPLRGFGNQPQHF
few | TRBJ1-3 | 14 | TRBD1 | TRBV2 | TGTGCCAGTAAAGGGACAGGAGAAGGAAACACCATATATTTT | CASKGTGEGNTIYF
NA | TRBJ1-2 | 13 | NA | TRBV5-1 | TGCGCCAGCAGTACAGGGTATCGCTATGGCTACACCTTC | CASSTGYRYGYTF
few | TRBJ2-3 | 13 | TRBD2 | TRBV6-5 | TGTGCCAGCAGTTCCCCCGGGACTAGCCCCCAGTATTTT | CASSSPGTSPQYF
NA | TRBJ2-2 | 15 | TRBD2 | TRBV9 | TGTGCCAGCAGCGCCCTAGCGGGAGGGACCGGGGAGCTGTTTTTT | CASSALAGGTGELFF
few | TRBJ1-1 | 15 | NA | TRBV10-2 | TGTGCCAGCACCCGAGGGGGTCCATTGAGCACTGAAGCTTTCTTT | CASTRGGPLSTEAFF
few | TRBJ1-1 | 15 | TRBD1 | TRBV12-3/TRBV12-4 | TGTGCCAGCAGTTTATGGACAGGTATGAACACTGAAGCTTTCTTT | CASSLWTGMNTEAFF
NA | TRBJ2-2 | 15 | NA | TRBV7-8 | TGTGCCAGCAGCCCAGCGGGCAGGGCGAAAGGGGAGCTGTTTTTT | CASSPAGRAKGELFF
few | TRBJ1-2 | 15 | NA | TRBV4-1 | TGCGCCAGCAGCCAAAGGGAACAAACAGGGTACGGCTACACCTTC | CASSQREQTGYGYTF
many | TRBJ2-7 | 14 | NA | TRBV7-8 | TGTGCCAGCAGCCTCGGGGGGCCAGCCTACGAGCAGTACTTC | CASSLGGPAYEQYF
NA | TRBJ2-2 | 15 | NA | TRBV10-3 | TGTGCCACCAGTCCGGCAGAGGCGAACACCGGGGAGCTGTTTTTT | CATSPAEANTGELFF
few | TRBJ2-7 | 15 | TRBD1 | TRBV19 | TGTGCCAGTAGTCCCGGACAGGGGAGACCCTACGAGCAGTACTTC | CASSPGQGRPYEQYF
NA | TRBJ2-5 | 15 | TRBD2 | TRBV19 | TGTGCCAGTAGTATCCGGAGCGGGGGGGAAGAGACCCAGTACTTC | CASSIRSGGEETQYF
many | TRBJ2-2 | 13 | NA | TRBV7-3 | TGTGCCAGCAGCTTAGGGACCGACGGGGAGCTGTTTTTT | CASSLGTDGELFF
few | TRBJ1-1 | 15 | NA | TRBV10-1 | TGCGCCAGCAGTGACCCCGGGACTTTAAGAACTGAAGCTTTCTTT | CASSDPGTLRTEAFF
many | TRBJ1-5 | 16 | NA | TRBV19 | TGTGCCAGTAGTCCCCGGGGGGCCAGGGGCAATCAGCCCCAGCATTTT | CASSPRGARGNQPQHF
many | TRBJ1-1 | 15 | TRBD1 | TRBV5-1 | TGCGCCAGCAGCTTGAAGACAGGGCCGAACACTGAAGCTTTCTTT | CASSLKTGPNTEAFF
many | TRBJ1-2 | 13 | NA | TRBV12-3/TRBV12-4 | TGTGCCAGCAGTCGGGGCAGGGAATATGGCTACACCTTC | CASSRGREYGYTF
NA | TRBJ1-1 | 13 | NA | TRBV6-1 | TGTGCCAGCCAAAGCCGGAGATACACTGAAGCTTTCTTT | CASQSRRYTEAFF
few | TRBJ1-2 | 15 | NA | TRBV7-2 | TGTGCCAGCAGCTTTTACAGCCCTAGCGGCTATGGCTACACCTTC | CASSFYSPSGYGYTF
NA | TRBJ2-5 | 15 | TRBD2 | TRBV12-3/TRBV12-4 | TGTGCCAGCAGTGTAGCGGGGGCCCCCCAAGAGACCCAGTACTTC | CASSVAGAPQETQYF
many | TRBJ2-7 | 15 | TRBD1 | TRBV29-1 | TGCAGCGTTGAAGATACGGGGACAGGGCTTTACGAGCAGTACTTC | CSVEDTGTGLYEQYF
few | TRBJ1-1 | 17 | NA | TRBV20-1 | TGCAGTGCTCTCAAAGACGACTATGAACAGAGGCACACTGAAGCTTTCTTT | CSALKDDYEQRHTEAFF
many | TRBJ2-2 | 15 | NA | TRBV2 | TGTGCCAGCAGCCGGACAGCGACGAACACCGGGGAGCTGTTTTTT | CASSRTATNTGELFF
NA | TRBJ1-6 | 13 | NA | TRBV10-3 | TGTGCCAGCAGTGTTACTGGGGATTCACCCCTCCACTTT | CASSVTGDSPLHF
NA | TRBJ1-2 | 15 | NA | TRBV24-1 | TGTGCCATCAGCCCCGAGGGCAGTACTAACTATGGCTACACCTTC | CAISPEGSTNYGYTF
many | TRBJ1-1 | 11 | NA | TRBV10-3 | TGTGCCATCAGTGAGTCAAGAGAAGCTTTCTTT | CAISESREAFF
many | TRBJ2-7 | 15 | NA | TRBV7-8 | TGTGCCAGCAGCTTAGCTAATAACTTGCCGGACGAGCAGTACTTC | CASSLANNLPDEQYF
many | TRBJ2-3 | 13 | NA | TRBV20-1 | TGCAGTGCTCTCGGCGGGGGCACAGATACGCAGTATTTT | CSALGGGTDTQYF
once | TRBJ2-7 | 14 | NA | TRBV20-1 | TGCAGTGTCGCGGGGGAACAGGGGGAAGGCGAGCAGTACTTC | CSVAGEQGEGEQYF
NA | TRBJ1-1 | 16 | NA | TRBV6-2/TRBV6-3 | TGTGCCAGCAGATTAATCCAGGGGTTTGGGAACACTGAAGCTTTCTTT | CASRLIQGFGNTEAFF
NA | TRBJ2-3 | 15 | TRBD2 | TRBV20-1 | TGCAGTGCCGAGATAAGAAGCGGGAGGCCCGATACGCAGTATTTT | CSAEIRSGRPDTQYF
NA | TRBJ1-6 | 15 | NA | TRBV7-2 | TGTGCCAGCAGGAGGTTGGGTGCAACTAATTCACCCCTCCACTTT | CASRRLGATNSPLHF
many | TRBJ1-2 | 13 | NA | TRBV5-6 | TGTGCCAGCAGCGCAACAGGGAGGGGTGGCTACACCTTC | CASSATGRGGYTF
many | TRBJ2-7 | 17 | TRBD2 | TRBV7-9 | TGTGCCAGCAGCTCGACGCCAGCGGGGGCACGGGCCTACGAGCAGTACTTC | CASSSTPAGARAYEQYF
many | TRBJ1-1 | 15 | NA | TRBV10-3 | TGTGCCATCAGTGAATCATCATGGGGTTCCACTGAAGCTTTCTTT | CAISESSWGSTEAFF